The 22 T cell receptor beta chains in this list originate from one sample, sequenced in a study of cytomegalovirus exposure and HLA in healthy donors. PCR used 60 Vbeta primers and 13 Jbeta primers. Repertoires were generated with immunoSEQ multiplex PCR, while TCRdb's copy carries only in-frame clones and drops some. The data show under 200,000 clones, around 82% seen once. The sequencing sample was made of PBMCs. The receptor set was obtained from a male donor in good health and CMV-seronegative.

The genes are TRBV7-7 and TRBJ2-7, with a weak D call TRBD1 (6 bases). This CDR3 is built from 13 residues. CDR1 is SSHAT, CDR2 FNYEAQ, per germline (reference sequence). Trimming pared 5 bases from V and 5 bases from J, leaving 13 bases between. CDR3 nucleotides: TGTGCCAGCAGCCAGGGACATCTCGACGAGCAGTACTTC. Protein: CASSQGHLDEQYF.

V is TRBV10-3 and J is TRBJ1-2; maybe TRBD1 (6 bases). Germline values: CDR1 ENHRY, CDR2 SYGVKD. The CDR3 contains 13 residues. V lost 4 bases and J lost 3, with 9 bases in between. CDR3 loop: CAISGRTDYGYTF. The CDR3 DNA reads TGTGCCATCAGTGGGCGGACAGACTATGGCTACACCTTC.

This chain connects TRBV6-5 to TRBJ2-1; D may be TRBD1 (5 bases). The germline V gene has CDR1 MNHEY and CDR2 SVGAGI. V lost 5 bases, J lost 4 bases, and 15 bases lay in between. The CDR3 runs 15 residues. CDR3 DNA sequence: TGTGCCAGCAGTAGCCTGGGGCAGCAGTACAATGAGCAGTTCTTC. As protein: CASSSLGQQYNEQFF.

Notes on this clone: The junction differs from germline at one of its ends, possibly a read error. CDR3: CASSLAGGLFEQFF. DNA for the CDR3: TGTGCCAGCAGCCTAGCGGGAGGGTTGTTTGAGCAGTTCTTC. The rearrangement joins TRBV7-9 to TRBJ2-1; 12 nucleotides agree with TRBD2. This CDR3 comprises 14 residues. Germline CDR1 SEHNR, CDR2 FQNEAQ (reference sequence). The complete variable domain, with remaining parts taken from reference TRBV7-9 and TRBJ2-1, reads DTGVSQNPRHKITKRGQNVTFRCDPISEHNRLYWYRQTLGQGPEFLTYFQNEAQLEKSRLLSDRFSAERPKGSFSTLEIQRTEQGDSAMYLCASSLAGGLFEQFFGPGTRLTVL.

This clone was observed once. V and J are TRBV14 and TRBJ1-3, with D maybe TRBD1 (6 bases). CDR1 and CDR2 (germline): SGHDN, FVKESK. The CDR3 consists of 15 residues. The germline V and J ends were trimmed by 0 bases and 3 bases, with 9 bases remaining between them. CDR3 DNA: TGTGCCAGCAGCCAAGAGGCCAGGGGTGGAAACACCATATATTTT. Protein sequence: CASSQEARGGNTIYF.

This clone was found a few times. The rearrangement uses TRBV19 and TRBJ1-2; 10 bases fit TRBD1. V lost 3 bases and J lost 0; bases outside the gene matches: 4. This CDR3 has 16 residues. Germline CDR1 is LNHDA and CDR2 is SQIVND (reference sequence). The CDR3 spells CASSIGQGGANYGYTF. Written as DNA, the CDR3 is TGTGCCAGTAGTATTGGACAGGGGGGAGCTAACTATGGCTACACCTTC.

This sequence joins TRBV5-1 and TRBJ2-7; 8 bases match TRBD1. Germline V CDR1 and CDR2: SGHRS, YFSETQ. V lost 4 bases to trimming and J lost 6 bases; unmatched junction nucleotides: 12. The CDR3 sequence is 15 residues long. This chain's CDR3 is CASSRRSGTGTEQYF. In DNA, the CDR3 is TGCGCCAGCAGCCGCCGATCCGGGACAGGCACCGAGCAGTACTTC.

The V call is TRBV13, the J call TRBJ2-7; D not certain. Germline-derived CDR1 and CDR2 are PRHDT and FYEKMQ (reference sequence). The ends were cut back, 1 base at V and 7 bases at J, with 8 bases in the middle. CDR3 size: 12 residues. The CDR3 loop reads CASSLVTSEQYF. CDR3 nucleotides: TGTGCCAGCAGCTTAGTGACATCGGAGCAGTACTTC.

There are a few counts of this clone. The genes are TRBV7-2 and TRBJ2-7; no clear D. The V end lost 5 bases, the J end lost 4 bases, and 6 bases lay between the germline ends. CDR3 length: 11 amino acids. Germline V CDR1 and CDR2: SGHTA, FQGNSA. The CDR3: CASSARYEQYF. Written as DNA, the CDR3 is TGTGCCAGCAGCGCGCGGTACGAGCAGTACTTC.

This clone was recorded once. The conserved phenylalanine or tryptophan normally closing the CDR3 is absent here, so this likely arose from a read error. The DNA is omitted, as the CDR3 cannot be located on it reliably, and the CDR3 follows TCRdb's listing. The chain uses TRBV5-6 and TRBJ2-4; the table's D call, TRBD2, was not checked against the DNA. The CDR3 spans 12 residues, counting both ends. Per the germline V gene, CDR1 is SGHDT and CDR2 is YYEEEE. CDR3 region: CASSSSGGAVSL.

The rearrangement links TRBV28 to TRBJ2-7, with 11 nucleotides matching TRBD2. Germline CDR1 MDHEN, CDR2 SYDVKM. This CDR3 region has 16 residues. V trimming: 4 bases; J trimming: 2 bases; junction bases outside the gene matches: 7. The CDR3 nucleotides are TGTGCCAGCAGTTCCTTTCCGGGACTAGCGGCCTACGAGCAGTACTTC. This encodes CASSSFPGLAAYEQYF.

The chain carries TRBV6-1 and TRBJ1-5; TRBD1 might be the D (5 bases). Germline V gene data show CDR1 as MNHNS and CDR2 as SASEGT. V was shortened by 7 bases and J by 2 bases, with 15 bases between the two germline ends. This CDR3 has 15 amino acids. The CDR3 DNA sequence: TGTGCCAGCATCGAGGATCCAGGGCGCAATCAGCCCCAGCATTTT. Translating gives CASIEDPGRNQPQHF.

V and J are TRBV6-1 and TRBJ2-5, with D perhaps TRBD1 (6 bases). This CDR3 has 15 amino acids. The V gene lost 6 bases and the J gene lost 1 base, with 15 bases spanning the gap. Looked up from germline, CDR1 is MNHNS and CDR2 is SASEGT. The DNA of the CDR3 is TGTGCCAGCAGGGAACCGGGACATCCCCAAGAGACCCAGTACTTC. Translating gives CASREPGHPQETQYF.

V and J are TRBV18 and TRBJ2-5; TRBD2 matches at 9 bases. The CDR3 sequence is 17 residues long. After removal of 5 bases from V and 2 bases from J, the junction contained 12 bases not matched to a gene. Germline assignment: CDR1 KGHSH and CDR2 LQKENI. For the CDR3, the DNA is TGTGCCAGCTCATCCCTGTTCAGCGGGAGGCTACAAGAGACCCAGTACTTC. The encoded protein is CASSSLFSGRLQETQYF.

The chain has TRBV29-1 and TRBJ1-2; 9 bases agree with TRBD1. This CDR3 is built from 12 residues. J was trimmed by 8 bases and V by 7 bases; bases with no gene match: 8. Germline values: CDR1 SQVTM, CDR2 ANQGSEA. The DNA of the CDR3 is TGCAGCGCTGCCGGACAGGGGAACGGCTACACCTTC. Protein product: CSAAGQGNGYTF.

This clone has just one count. Written as DNA, the CDR3 is TGTGCCAGCAGTTTGTGGAGAGGCCACGAGCAGTACTTC. It translates to CASSLWRGHEQYF. J is TRBJ2-7 and V is TRBV27; D call uncertain. The V gene's germline CDR1 is MNHEY and CDR2 SMNVEV (reference sequence). Trimming cost V 3 bases and J 5 bases, with 11 bases left between them. CDR3 size: 13 residues.

CDR3 DNA: TGTGCCAGCAGCTTGATAGAACCCAAACGGACTAGCGGGAGTAGTGACGAGCAGTACTTC. It specifies CASSLIEPKRTSGSSDEQYF. The V call is TRBV7-6, the J call TRBJ2-7; TRBD2 aligns across 13 bases. V lost 3 bases, J lost 5 bases, and 19 bases stayed unmatched. This CDR3 region has 20 residues. Germline V gene lookup returns CDR1 SGHVS and CDR2 FNYEAQ.

This sequence joins TRBV10-3 and TRBJ1-1, with 11 bases matching TRBD1. The germline gives CDR1 ENHRY, CDR2 SYGVKD. The V segment lost 10 bases and the J segment 3 bases; nucleotides outside the gene matches: 4. This CDR3 is built from 13 residues. The chain's CDR3 is CATLGQGDTEAFF. DNA of the CDR3: TGTGCCACCCTGGGACAGGGGGACACTGAAGCTTTCTTT.

This rearrangement joins TRBV11-3 to TRBJ2-2, with 9 bases identical to TRBD2. Trimming at V came to 5 bases and at J to 6 bases, leaving 10 bases not matched to a gene. CDR1 and CDR2 from the germline V gene are SGHNT and YENEEA. The CDR3 has 16 amino acids. In nucleotides, the CDR3 is TGTGCCAGCAGCGCCCTAGCGGGGACGGACGCCGGGGAGCTGTTTTTT. Translation gives CASSALAGTDAGELFF.

This clone showed up just once. V is TRBV4-1 and J is TRBJ2-7, with TRBD2 identical over 11 bases. Germline V gives CDR1 MGHRA, CDR2 YSYEKL. The CDR3 runs to 15 residues. Unmatched junction bases numbered 6, after V lost 5 bases and J lost 3 bases. The CDR3 loop reads CASSAPTSGVYEQYF. Here the CDR3 DNA reads TGCGCCAGCAGCGCCCCGACTAGCGGGGTCTACGAGCAGTACTTC.

V usage is TRBV15 and J usage is TRBJ2-2, with D tentatively TRBD2 (6 bases). The CDR3 loop spans 14 amino acids. Germline V gene sequence: CDR1 LNHNV, CDR2 YYDKDF (reference sequence). The germline V and J ends were trimmed by 5 bases and 3 bases, with 10 bases remaining between them. CDR3 nucleotides: TGTGCCACCAGCCCCCGACTAGACACCGGGGAGCTGTTTTTT. This codes for CATSPRLDTGELFF.

The chain links TRBV6-5 to TRBJ1-2, with D hard to call. The germline V gene encodes CDR1 MNHEY and CDR2 SVGAGI. The length of the CDR3 is 13 residues. The V gene lost 4 bases and the J gene lost 7 bases, with 13 bases spanning the gap. The CDR3 DNA sequence: TGTGCCAGCAGTTCCTTCCAGAGCGCTGGCTACACCTTC. This translates into CASSSFQSAGYTF.